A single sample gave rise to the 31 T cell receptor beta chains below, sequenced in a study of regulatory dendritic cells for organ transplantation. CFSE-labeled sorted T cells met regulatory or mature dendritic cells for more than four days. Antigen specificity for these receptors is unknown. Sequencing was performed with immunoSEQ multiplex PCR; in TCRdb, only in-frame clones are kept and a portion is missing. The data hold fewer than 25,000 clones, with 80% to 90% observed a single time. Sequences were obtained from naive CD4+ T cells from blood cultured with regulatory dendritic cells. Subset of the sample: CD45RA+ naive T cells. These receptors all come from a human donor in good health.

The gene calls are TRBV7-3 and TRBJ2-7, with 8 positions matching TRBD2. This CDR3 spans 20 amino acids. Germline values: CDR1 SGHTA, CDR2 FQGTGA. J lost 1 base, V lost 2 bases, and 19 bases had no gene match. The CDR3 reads CASSLDQGTLLAGGSYEQYF. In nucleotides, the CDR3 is TGTGCCAGCAGCTTAGACCAAGGGACCCTTCTGGCGGGAGGATCCTACGAGCAGTACTTC.

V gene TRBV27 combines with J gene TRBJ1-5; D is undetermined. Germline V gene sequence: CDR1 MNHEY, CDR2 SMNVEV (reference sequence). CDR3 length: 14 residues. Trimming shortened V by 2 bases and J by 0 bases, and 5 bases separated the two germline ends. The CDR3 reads CASSLEGSNQPQHF. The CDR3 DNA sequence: TGTGCCAGCAGTTTAGAAGGTAGCAATCAGCCCCAGCATTTT.

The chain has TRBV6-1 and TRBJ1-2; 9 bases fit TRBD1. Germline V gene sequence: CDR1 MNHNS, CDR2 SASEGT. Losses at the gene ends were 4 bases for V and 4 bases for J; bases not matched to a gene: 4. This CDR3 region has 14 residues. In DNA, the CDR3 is TGTGCCAGCAGTGCCGGGACAGGGCCCTATGGCTACACCTTC. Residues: CASSAGTGPYGYTF.

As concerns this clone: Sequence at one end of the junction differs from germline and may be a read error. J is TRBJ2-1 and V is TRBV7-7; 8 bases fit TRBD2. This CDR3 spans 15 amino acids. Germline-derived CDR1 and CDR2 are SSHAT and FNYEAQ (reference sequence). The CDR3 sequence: CASSSGAGAVNEQFF. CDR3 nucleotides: TGTGCTAGCAGCTCAGGAGCGGGAGCAGTGAATGAGCAGTTCTTC.

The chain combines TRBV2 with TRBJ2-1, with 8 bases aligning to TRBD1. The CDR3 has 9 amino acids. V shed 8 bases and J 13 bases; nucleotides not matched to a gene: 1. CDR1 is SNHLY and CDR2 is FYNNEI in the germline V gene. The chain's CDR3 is CASGQGQFF. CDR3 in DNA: TGTGCCAGCGGACAGGGTCAGTTCTTC.

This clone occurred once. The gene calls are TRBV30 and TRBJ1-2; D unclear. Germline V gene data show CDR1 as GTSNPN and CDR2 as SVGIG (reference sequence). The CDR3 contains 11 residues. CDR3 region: CAYGYDHGYTF. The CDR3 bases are TGTGCGTACGGGTACGATCATGGCTACACCTTC.

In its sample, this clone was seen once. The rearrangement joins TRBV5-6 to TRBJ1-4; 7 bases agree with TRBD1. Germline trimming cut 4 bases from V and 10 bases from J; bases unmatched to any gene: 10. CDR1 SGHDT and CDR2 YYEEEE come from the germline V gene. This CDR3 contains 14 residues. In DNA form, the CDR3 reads TGTGCCAGCAGCCTTAGGGGAGGGGGCGGAAAACTGTTTTTT. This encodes CASSLRGGGGKLFF.

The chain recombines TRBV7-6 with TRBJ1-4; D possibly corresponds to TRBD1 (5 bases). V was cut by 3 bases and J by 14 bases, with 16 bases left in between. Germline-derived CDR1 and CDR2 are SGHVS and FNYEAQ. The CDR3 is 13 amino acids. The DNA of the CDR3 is TGTGCCAGCAGCTTCAACGTCAGGGACGGGCTGTTTTTT. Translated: CASSFNVRDGLFF.

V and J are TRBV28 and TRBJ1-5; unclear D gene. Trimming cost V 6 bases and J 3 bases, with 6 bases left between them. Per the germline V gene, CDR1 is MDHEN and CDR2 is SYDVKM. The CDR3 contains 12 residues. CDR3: CASSFINQPQHF. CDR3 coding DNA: TGTGCCAGCAGCTTTATCAATCAGCCCCAGCATTTT.

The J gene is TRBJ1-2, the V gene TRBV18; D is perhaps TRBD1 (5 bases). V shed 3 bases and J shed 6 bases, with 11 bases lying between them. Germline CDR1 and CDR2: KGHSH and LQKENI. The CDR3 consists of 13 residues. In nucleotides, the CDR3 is TGTGCCAGCTCACCCCAGGGTAGTAATGGCTACACCTTC. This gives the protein CASSPQGSNGYTF.

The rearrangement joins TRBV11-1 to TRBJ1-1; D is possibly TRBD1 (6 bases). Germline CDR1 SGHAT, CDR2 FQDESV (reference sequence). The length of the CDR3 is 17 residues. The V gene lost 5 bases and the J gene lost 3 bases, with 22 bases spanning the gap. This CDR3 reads CASSAGQRGALDTEAFF. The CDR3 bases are TGTGCCAGCAGCGCGGGACAAAGGGGGGCTCTCGACACTGAAGCTTTCTTT.

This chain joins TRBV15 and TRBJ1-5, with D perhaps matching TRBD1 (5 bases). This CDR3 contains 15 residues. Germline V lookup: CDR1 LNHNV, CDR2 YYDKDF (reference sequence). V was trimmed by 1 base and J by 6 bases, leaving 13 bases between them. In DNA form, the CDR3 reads TGTGCCACCAGCAGAGTGTTCGAGGGACGTCAGCCCCAGCATTTT. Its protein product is CATSRVFEGRQPQHF. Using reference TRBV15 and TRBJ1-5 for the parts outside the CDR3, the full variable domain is DAMVIQNPRYQVTQFGKPVTLSCSQTLNHNVMYWYQQKSSQAPKLLFHYYDKDFNNEADTPDNFQSRRPNTSFCFLDIRSPGLGDTAMYLCATSRVFEGRQPQHFGDGTRLSIL.

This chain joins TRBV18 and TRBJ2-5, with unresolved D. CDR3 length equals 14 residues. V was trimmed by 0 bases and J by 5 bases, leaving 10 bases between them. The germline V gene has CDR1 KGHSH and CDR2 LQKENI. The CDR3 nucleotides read TGTGCCAGCTCACCACCGACGCGAAGGGAGACCCAGTACTTC. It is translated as CASSPPTRRETQYF.

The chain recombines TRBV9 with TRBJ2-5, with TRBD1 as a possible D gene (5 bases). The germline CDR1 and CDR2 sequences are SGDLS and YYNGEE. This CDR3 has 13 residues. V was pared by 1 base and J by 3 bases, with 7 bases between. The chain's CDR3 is CASSVLQEETQYF. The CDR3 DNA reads TGTGCCAGCAGCGTATTACAGGAAGAGACCCAGTACTTC.

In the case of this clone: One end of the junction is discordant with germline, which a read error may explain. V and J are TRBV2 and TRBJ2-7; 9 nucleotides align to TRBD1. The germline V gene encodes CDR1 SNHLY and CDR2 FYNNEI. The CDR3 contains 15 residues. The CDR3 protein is CASRSRDRVTYEQCF. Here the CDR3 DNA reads TGTGCCAGCAGATCCCGGGACAGGGTAACCTACGAGCAGTGCTTC. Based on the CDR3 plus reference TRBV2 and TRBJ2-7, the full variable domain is EPEVTQTPSHQVTQMGQEVILRCVPISNHLYFYWYRQILGQKVEFLVSFYNNEISEKSEIFDDQFSVERPDGSNFTLKIRSTKLEDSAMYFCASRSRDRVTYEQCFGPGTRLTVT.

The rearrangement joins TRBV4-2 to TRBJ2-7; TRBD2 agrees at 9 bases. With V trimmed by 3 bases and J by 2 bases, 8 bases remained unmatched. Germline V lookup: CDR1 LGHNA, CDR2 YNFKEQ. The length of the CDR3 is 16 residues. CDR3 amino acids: CASSQGRLAAAYEQYF. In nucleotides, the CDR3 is TGTGCCAGCAGCCAGGGGCGACTAGCGGCCGCCTACGAGCAGTACTTC.

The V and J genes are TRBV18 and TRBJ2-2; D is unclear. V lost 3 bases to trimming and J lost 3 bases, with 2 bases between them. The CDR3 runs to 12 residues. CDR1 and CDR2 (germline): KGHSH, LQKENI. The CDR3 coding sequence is TGTGCCAGCTCACCCGACACCGGGGAGCTGTTTTTT. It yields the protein CASSPDTGELFF.

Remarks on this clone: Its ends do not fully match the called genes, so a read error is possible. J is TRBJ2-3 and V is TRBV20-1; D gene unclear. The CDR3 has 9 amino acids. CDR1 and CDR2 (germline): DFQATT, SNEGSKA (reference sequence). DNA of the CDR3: TGCAGTGCTAGAGATCCGCAGTATTTT. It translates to CSARDPQYF.

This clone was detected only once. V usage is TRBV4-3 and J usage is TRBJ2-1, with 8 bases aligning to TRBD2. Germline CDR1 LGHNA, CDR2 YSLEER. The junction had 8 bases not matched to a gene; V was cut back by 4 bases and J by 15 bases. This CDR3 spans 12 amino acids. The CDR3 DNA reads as TGCGCCAGCAGCCCGAGCGGGGGCATGAGGTTCTTC. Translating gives CASSPSGGMRFF.

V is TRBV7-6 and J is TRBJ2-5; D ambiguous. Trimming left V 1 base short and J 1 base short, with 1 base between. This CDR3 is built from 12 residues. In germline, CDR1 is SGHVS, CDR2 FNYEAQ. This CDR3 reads CASSLGQETQYF. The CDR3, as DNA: TGTGCCAGCAGCTTAGGCCAAGAGACCCAGTACTTC.

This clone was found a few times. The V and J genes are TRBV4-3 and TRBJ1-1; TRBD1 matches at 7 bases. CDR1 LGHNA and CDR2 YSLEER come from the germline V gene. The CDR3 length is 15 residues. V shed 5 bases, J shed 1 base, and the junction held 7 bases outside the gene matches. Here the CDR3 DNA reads TGCGCCAGCAGCGTGAAGCGGACAGGGAACACTGAAGCTTTCTTT. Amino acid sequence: CASSVKRTGNTEAFF.

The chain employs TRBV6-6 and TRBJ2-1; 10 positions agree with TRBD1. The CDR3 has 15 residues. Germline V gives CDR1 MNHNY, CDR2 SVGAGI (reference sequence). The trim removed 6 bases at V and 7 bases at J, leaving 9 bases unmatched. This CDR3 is CASSYRDRGMNEQFF. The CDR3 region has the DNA TGTGCCAGCAGCTACCGGGACAGGGGAATGAATGAGCAGTTCTTC.

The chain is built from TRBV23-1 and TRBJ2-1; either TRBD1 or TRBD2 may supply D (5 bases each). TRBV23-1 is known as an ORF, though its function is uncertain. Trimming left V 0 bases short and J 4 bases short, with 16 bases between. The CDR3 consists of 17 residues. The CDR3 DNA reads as TGCGCCAGCAGTCAATCGAGGGGTACAACAGCGTACAATGAGCAGTTCTTC. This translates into CASSQSRGTTAYNEQFF.

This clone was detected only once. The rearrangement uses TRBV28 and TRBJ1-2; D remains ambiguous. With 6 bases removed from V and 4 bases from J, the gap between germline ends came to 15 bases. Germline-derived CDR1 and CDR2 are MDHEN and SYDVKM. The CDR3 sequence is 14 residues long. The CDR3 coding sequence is TGTGCCAGCAGGGGGTCGGAAACTGGCTATGGCTACACCTTC. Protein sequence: CASRGSETGYGYTF.

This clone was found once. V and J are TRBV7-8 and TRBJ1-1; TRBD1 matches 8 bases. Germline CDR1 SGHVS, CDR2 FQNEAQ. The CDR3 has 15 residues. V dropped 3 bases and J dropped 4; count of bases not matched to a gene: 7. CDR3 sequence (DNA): TGTGCCAGCAGCTTCCAGACAGGGGTTGGCACTGAAGCTTTCTTT. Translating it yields CASSFQTGVGTEAFF. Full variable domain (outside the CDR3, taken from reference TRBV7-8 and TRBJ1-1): GAGVSQSPRYKVAKRGQDVALRCDPISGHVSLFWYQQALGQGPEFLTYFQNEAQLDKSGLPSDRFFAERPEGSVSTLKIQRTQQEDSAVYLCASSFQTGVGTEAFFGQGTRLTVV.

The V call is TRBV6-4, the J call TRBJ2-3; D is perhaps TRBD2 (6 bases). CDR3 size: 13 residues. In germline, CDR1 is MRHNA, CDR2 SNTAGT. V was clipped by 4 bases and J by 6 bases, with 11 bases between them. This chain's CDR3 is CASSGRAGDTQYF. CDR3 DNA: TGTGCCAGCAGTGGGAGGGCCGGGGATACGCAGTATTTT.

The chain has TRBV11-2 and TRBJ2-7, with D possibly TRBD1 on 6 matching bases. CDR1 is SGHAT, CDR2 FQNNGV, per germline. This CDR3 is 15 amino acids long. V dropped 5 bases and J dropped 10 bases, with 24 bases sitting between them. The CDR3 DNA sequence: TGTGCCAGCAGCAAAATACAGGGCGCCTATCCCTTTCAGTACTTC. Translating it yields CASSKIQGAYPFQYF.

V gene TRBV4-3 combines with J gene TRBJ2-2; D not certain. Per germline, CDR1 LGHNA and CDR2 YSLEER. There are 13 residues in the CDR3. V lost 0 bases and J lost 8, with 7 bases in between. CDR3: CASSQDRLGELFF. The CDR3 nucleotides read TGCGCCAGCAGCCAAGATCGACTGGGGGAGCTGTTTTTT.

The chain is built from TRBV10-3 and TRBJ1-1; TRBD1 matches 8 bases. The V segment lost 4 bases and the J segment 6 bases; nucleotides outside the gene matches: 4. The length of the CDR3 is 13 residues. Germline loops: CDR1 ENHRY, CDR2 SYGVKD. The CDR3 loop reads CAISGTGSPEAFF. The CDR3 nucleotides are TGTGCCATCAGTGGGACAGGGTCCCCTGAAGCTTTCTTT.

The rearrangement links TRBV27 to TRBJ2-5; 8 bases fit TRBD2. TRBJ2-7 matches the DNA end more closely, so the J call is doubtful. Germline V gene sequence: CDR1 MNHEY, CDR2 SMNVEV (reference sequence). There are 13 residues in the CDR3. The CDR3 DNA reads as TGTGCCAGCAGGGGACTAGGGTCCTACGAGCAGTACTTC. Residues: CASRGLGSYEQYF.

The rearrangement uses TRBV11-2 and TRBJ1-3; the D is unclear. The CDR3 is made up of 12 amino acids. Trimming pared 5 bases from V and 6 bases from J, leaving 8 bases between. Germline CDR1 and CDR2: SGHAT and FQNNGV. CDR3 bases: TGTGCCAGCAGCCCAGATTCAAACACCATATATTTT. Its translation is CASSPDSNTIYF.